This entry concerns a single TCR beta chain. Noted time point: newly diagnosed GD, antithyroid drugs for less than 3 months. Extracted RNA from PBMCs served as the source of the TCR library. This CDR3 has 16 amino acids. Per germline, CDR1 PRHDT and CDR2 FYEKMQ (reference sequence). V was clipped by 4 bases and J by 2 bases, with 18 bases between them. According to the study, TCR beta libraries were built with iRepertoire HTBI primers and CDR3-region Arm-PCR. Via MiXCR, TCRdb re-called the multiplex PCR reads, giving one row per CDR3 protein. This sample has roughly 410,000 distinct CDR3 sequences; 15% occur once, and the top ten carry approximately 7.8%. This entry belongs to a study of regulatory T cells in long-lasting Graves disease. These data were also reused for a study on T cells in Graves' hyperthyroidism and ophthalmopathy.

The specimen was peripheral blood mononuclear cells (PBMCs), collected at new diagnosis, from a patient treated with antithyroid drugs. This TCR derives from a woman aged 35 to 49 with Graves disease. The V and J genes are TRBV13 and TRBJ2-7, with TRBD2 as a possible D gene (7 bases). Written as DNA, the CDR3 is TGTGCCAGCAGCTCATGGGGGGGGCAAACCCCCTACGAGCAGTACTTC. Its translation: CASSSWGGQTPYEQYF.